What follows are 20 T cell receptor beta chains derived from one specimen sequenced in a study of blood T cell repertoires in COVID-19. Repertoires were generated with immunoSEQ multiplex PCR, while TCRdb's copy carries only in-frame clones and drops some. The repertoire has roughly 71,000 clones, around 78% of them found once; the top ten carry around a sixth. The sample taken for sequencing was peripheral blood. These receptors came from a woman of 80 years or more with acute or convalescent COVID-19.

The J gene is TRBJ2-1, the V gene TRBV2, with 7 positions matching TRBD2. CDR3 size: 14 residues. V gave up 9 bases and J gave up 5 bases; unmatched junction bases: 10. Germline V lookup: CDR1 SNHLY, CDR2 FYNNEI. The CDR3 nucleotides read TGTGCCAGTCCCGGGGCTCGGGGGGACAATGAGCAGTTCTTC. The encoded protein is CASPGARGDNEQFF.

This clone was recorded only once. V gene TRBV5-1 combines with J gene TRBJ1-1; no clear D. Trimming removed 4 bases at V and 4 bases at J, with 17 bases between. Germline CDR1 SGHRS, CDR2 YFSETQ. CDR3 length: 15 residues. The CDR3: CASSLTPTRSTEAFF. The DNA of the CDR3 is TGCGCCAGCAGCCTGACGCCCACAAGGAGCACTGAAGCTTTCTTT.

This chain uses TRBV2 with TRBJ1-3, with D possibly being TRBD1 (5 bases). Trimming removed 6 bases from V and 2 bases from J, with 11 bases in between. CDR1 is SNHLY and CDR2 is FYNNEI in the germline V gene. CDR3 length: 14 amino acids. As DNA, the CDR3 is TGTGCCAGCAGGTCCGGGACTGCTGGAAACACCATATATTTT. As protein: CASRSGTAGNTIYF.

V and J are TRBV6-5 and TRBJ1-1; D is unclear. V lost 3 bases and J 5 bases, leaving 10 bases between the germline ends. The CDR3 sequence is 13 residues long. Germline-derived CDR1 and CDR2 are MNHEY and SVGAGI. CDR3 DNA: TGTGCCAGCAGTTATGAAACAAAGACTGAAGCTTTCTTT. Amino acids: CASSYETKTEAFF.

This chain connects TRBV29-1 to TRBJ2-7; 14 nucleotides align to TRBD2. There are 14 residues in the CDR3. The V and J ends lost 7 bases and 3 bases, in that order; junction bases with no gene match: 5. Germline CDR1 SQVTM, CDR2 ANQGSEA. In DNA, the CDR3 is TGCAGCGGAACCGGGACTAGCGGGAGCTACGAGCAGTACTTC. It codes for CSGTGTSGSYEQYF.

This sequence joins TRBV3-1 (or the pseudogene TRBV3-2) and TRBJ2-7; tentatively, D is TRBD1 (6 bases). V was trimmed by 1 base and J by 0 bases, leaving 13 bases between them. This CDR3 has 16 residues. Looked up from germline, CDR1 is LGHDT and CDR2 is YNNKEL (reference sequence). The CDR3 nucleotides read TGTGCCAGCAGCCAAGCCAGGACAGTAAGCTCCTACGAGCAGTACTTC. Amino acid sequence: CASSQARTVSSYEQYF.

The V gene is TRBV2, the J gene TRBJ2-3; 7 bases are shared with TRBD2. Germline assignment: CDR1 SNHLY and CDR2 FYNNEI. Trimming at V came to 8 bases and at J to 4 bases, leaving 9 bases not matched to a gene. The CDR3 length is 14 residues. The chain's CDR3 is CASGGVAGPDTQYF. In nucleotides, the CDR3 is TGTGCCAGCGGGGGGGTAGCAGGGCCAGATACGCAGTATTTT.

The CDR3 DNA follows: TGTGCCAGCAGCCATTCCCTAAGCGAGCAGTACTTC. Encoded protein: CASSHSLSEQYF. The V and J genes are TRBV3-1 (or the pseudogene TRBV3-2) and TRBJ2-7; D ambiguous. CDR1 is LGHDT and CDR2 is YNNKEL in the germline V gene (reference sequence). Between the trimmed V and J ends, which lost 3 bases and 6 bases, there was a span of 9 bases. The CDR3 runs 12 residues.

The rearrangement uses TRBV5-1 and TRBJ2-7; 7 bases agree with TRBD1. The CDR3 is 15 amino acids. After removal of 0 bases from V and 5 bases from J, the junction contained 8 bases not matched to a gene. Germline values: CDR1 SGHRS, CDR2 YFSETQ. The chain's CDR3 is CASSLEGGDLDEQYF. The CDR3, as DNA: TGCGCCAGCAGCTTGGAAGGGGGCGATCTAGACGAGCAGTACTTC.

This CDR3 is CATSPGGAYGYTF. The CDR3 DNA reads as TGTGCCACCAGCCCTGGTGGGGCGTATGGCTACACCTTC. The chain is built from TRBV15 and TRBJ1-2; perhaps TRBD1 as D (5 bases). Germline loops: CDR1 LNHNV, CDR2 YYDKDF (reference sequence). The V end lost 5 bases, the J end lost 5 bases, and 12 bases lay between the germline ends. The length of the CDR3 is 13 residues.

V is TRBV3-1 (or the pseudogene TRBV3-2) and J is TRBJ1-4; D not resolved. CDR1 is LGHDT and CDR2 is YNNKEL in the germline V gene (reference sequence). V was pared by 4 bases and J by 6 bases, with 15 bases between. The CDR3 is made up of 15 amino acids. The CDR3 protein is CASSPVGLADEKLFF. The CDR3 region has the DNA TGTGCCAGCAGCCCGGTTGGACTGGCTGATGAAAAACTGTTTTTT.

The chain recombines TRBV9 with TRBJ1-1, with D possibly being TRBD1 (5 bases). The CDR3 sequence is 13 residues long. The germline V gene encodes CDR1 SGDLS and CDR2 YYNGEE. Trimming shortened V by 3 bases and J by 1 base, and 7 bases separated the two germline ends. CDR3 loop: CASSGGTNTEAFF. The DNA of the CDR3 is TGTGCCAGCAGCGGGGGCACGAACACTGAAGCTTTCTTT.

The chain recombines TRBV11-2 with TRBJ2-1; possible D gene TRBD2, 6 bases. This CDR3 contains 15 residues. In germline, CDR1 is SGHAT, CDR2 FQNNGV. The V gene lost 1 base and the J gene lost 7 bases, with 14 bases spanning the gap. The CDR3 nucleotides read TGTGCCAGCAGCTTAGCGGGGAGGATCAAAAATGAGCAGTTCTTC. Protein: CASSLAGRIKNEQFF.

In this sample, this clone turned up a few times. The rearrangement joins TRBV7-3 to TRBJ2-2; D may be TRBD1 (6 bases). Trimming removed 4 bases from V and 1 base from J, with 7 bases in between. Germline CDR1 is SGHTA and CDR2 is FQGTGA. CDR3 length equals 14 residues. As DNA, the CDR3 is TGTGCCAGCAGCTCAGGGGTGAACACCGGGGAGCTGTTTTTT. It yields the protein CASSSGVNTGELFF.

The rearrangement joins TRBV5-6 to TRBJ1-5, with D tentatively TRBD1 (6 bases). V gave up 0 bases and J gave up 2 bases, with 18 bases separating them. The CDR3 loop spans 18 amino acids. Germline V lookup: CDR1 SGHDT, CDR2 YYEEEE. This chain's CDR3 is CASSLGAGATGRNQPQHF. DNA for the CDR3: TGTGCCAGCAGCTTGGGAGCGGGGGCGACGGGTCGCAATCAGCCCCAGCATTTT. Combining the CDR3 with reference TRBV5-6 and TRBJ1-5 gives the whole variable domain DAGVTQSPTHLIKTRGQQVTLRCSPKSGHDTVSWYQQALGQGPQFIFQYYEEEERQRGNFPDRFSGHQFPNYSSELNVNALLLGDSALYLCASSLGAGATGRNQPQHFGDGTRLSIL.

The J gene is TRBJ1-5, the V gene TRBV30; D unclear. Trimming stripped 0 bases from V and 0 bases from J, with 12 bases between. The germline V gene has CDR1 GTSNPN and CDR2 SVGIG (reference sequence). The CDR3 runs to 16 residues. Here the CDR3 reads CAWSVPGVSSNQPQHF. For the CDR3, the DNA is TGTGCCTGGAGTGTACCCGGGGTTAGTAGCAATCAGCCCCAGCATTTT.

This clone was counted a single time. The rearrangement uses TRBV6-5 and TRBJ2-5; 8 bases fit TRBD2. This CDR3 spans 12 amino acids. The junction had 1 base not matched to a gene; V was cut back by 5 bases and J by 5 bases. CDR1 and CDR2 (germline): MNHEY, SVGAGI. CDR3 bases: TGTGCCAGCAGTATAGCGGGGGAGACCCAGTACTTC. Protein: CASSIAGETQYF.

The J gene is TRBJ2-7, the V gene TRBV19, with D maybe TRBD1 (6 bases). Germline loops: CDR1 LNHDA, CDR2 SQIVND (reference sequence). V was shortened by 5 bases and J by 2 bases, with 13 bases between the two germline ends. The CDR3 runs to 14 residues. CDR3 nucleotide sequence: TGTGCCAGTAGTTTAAGACAGGCCACCTACGAGCAGTACTTC. Translation: CASSLRQATYEQYF.

The chain uses TRBV18 and TRBJ1-1; perhaps TRBD1 as D (5 bases). The germline CDR1 and CDR2 sequences are KGHSH and LQKENI. The CDR3 totals 17 residues. The V and J ends lost 2 bases and 1 base respectively, with 17 bases between them. CDR3 DNA sequence: TGTGCCAGCTCACCAGTAACCGGGGGAGGAGCGAACACTGAAGCTTTCTTT. Translated, it gives CASSPVTGGGANTEAFF.

This clone was found once. The rearrangement joins TRBV30 to TRBJ1-1, with no clear D. The germline gives CDR1 GTSNPN, CDR2 SVGIG (reference sequence). Deletions cut 5 bases from V and 1 base from J, with 5 bases between. The CDR3 extends over 11 amino acids. The CDR3 loop is CAWAPNTEAFF. CDR3 nucleotide sequence: TGTGCCTGGGCTCCGAACACTGAAGCTTTCTTT.